This T cell receptor (beta chain) was documented in a study of T-cell memory formation after mild COVID-19. Broader study findings: Balance between CD4 and CD8 was seen in clones contracting day 15 to 85, and a CD4+ lean was seen in later expanders.

5'RACE, which relied on constant-segment primers, yielded TCR alpha and TCR beta cDNA libraries carrying sample barcodes and UMIs. TCRdb re-analysed the 5' RACE reads in MiXCR, keeping a single row per CDR3 protein. The sample shows roughly 300,000 distinct CDR3 sequences, around 15% of them seen only once. CDR1 and CDR2 (germline): SNHLY, FYNNEI. V was clipped by 5 bases and J by 6 bases, with 17 bases between them. There are 15 residues in the CDR3. About this clonotype itself: Antigen specificity is unknown.

The clonotype was recovered from a man younger than 35 who had mild COVID-19 (a few samples of this study predate the infection). Cell type and time point are not known. The chain recombines TRBV2 with TRBJ1-5, with a weak D call TRBD1 (5 bases). Specimen: PBMCs or a T cell subset sorted from them (not recorded which). In DNA form, the CDR3 reads TGTGCCAGCAGTCGTCTAGGGGAGGTGGGTCAGCCCCAGCATTTT. Protein product: CASSRLGEVGQPQHF.